Listed below are T cell receptor beta chains from one sample, sequenced in a study of T cell responses to AZD1222 COVID-19 vaccine. Sequencing was performed with immunoSEQ multiplex PCR; in TCRdb, only in-frame clones are kept and a portion is missing. Among 110,000 to 150,000 clones listed, around 88% were seen once. The sample here was peripheral blood, taken on day 0 of AZD1222 vaccination. These receptor sequences come from an adult in good health. CDR3s include the opening cysteine and the closing phenylalanine or tryptophan. A D gene is named only where the DNA matches it firmly. Clone size appears in some rows only: once, few, many, or a class for an expanded clone.

V: TRBV30
J: TRBJ1-1
D: NA
size: NA
DNA: TGTGCCTGGAGCGCTCCCGGCGTAGCTGAAGCTTTCTTT
CDR3: CAWSAPGVAEAFF

V: TRBV4-2
J: TRBJ2-3
D: NA
size: once
DNA: TGTGCCAGCAGCTTAAGAGGGGAGCCCGAAGCGGATACGCAGTATTTT
CDR3: CASSLRGEPEADTQYF

V: TRBV28
J: TRBJ1-5
D: TRBD1
size: NA
DNA: TGTGCCAGCAGTCTACAGGGGGATCAGCCCCAGCATTTT
CDR3: CASSLQGDQPQHF

V: TRBV11-2
J: TRBJ2-7
D: NA
size: NA
DNA: TGTGCCAGCAGCTTAAGCGGACATAACTACGAGCAGTACTTC
CDR3: CASSLSGHNYEQYF

V: TRBV19
J: TRBJ2-2
D: NA
size: NA
DNA: TGTGCCAGTAGTTGGGACTCTATCACCGGGGAGCTGTTTTTT
CDR3: CASSWDSITGELFF

V: TRBV24-1
J: TRBJ2-5
D: NA
size: NA
DNA: TGTGCCACCAGTGATGGACGTTACTCGGGGACCCAGTACTTC
CDR3: CATSDGRYSGTQYF

V: TRBV10-3
J: TRBJ1-1
D: NA
size: NA
DNA: TGTGCCTCCTCCGGGCAGGGAGGGCTGAACACTGAAGCTTTCTTT
CDR3: CASSGQGGLNTEAFF

V: TRBV19
J: TRBJ1-1
D: NA
size: NA
DNA: TGTGCCAGTAGTATCGGGGGGCGCGCGCGGACTGAAGCTTTCTTT
CDR3: CASSIGGRARTEAFF

V: TRBV7-9
J: TRBJ2-7
D: NA
size: few
DNA: TGTGCCAGCAGCCTTGGGGGGACACCCAAAGGAGAGCAGTACTTC
CDR3: CASSLGGTPKGEQYF

V: TRBV19
J: TRBJ1-5
D: NA
size: few
DNA: TGTGCCAGTAGTAGCAGACAGTTTTATCAGCCCCAGCATTTT
CDR3: CASSSRQFYQPQHF

V: TRBV9
J: TRBJ1-6
D: NA
size: NA
DNA: TGTGCCAGCAGCGTAGCGGAAAATTCACCCCTCCACTTT
CDR3: CASSVAENSPLHF